This is a list of T cell receptor beta chains from one sample in a study of identical twins. TCRdb re-analysed the 5' RACE reads in MiXCR, keeping a single row per CDR3 protein. The sample includes 450,000 or so distinct CDR3 sequences, around 14% of them seen just once. The sample was also reused in another study, on yellow fever vaccine responses in identical twins.

The sample comprised CD4+ T cells sorted from blood. The receptors come from a woman younger than 35 in good health. Each CDR3 is given with its conserved first and last residue. A D gene is named only where the DNA matches it firmly. The size entry is marked missing in some rows and otherwise reads once, few, many or a size class.

NA TRBJ2-2 TRBV7-9 many TGTGCCAGCAGCCTTCAACCGACCGGGGAGCTGTTTTTT CASSLQPTGELFF
NA TRBJ2-7 TRBV27 NA TGTGCCAGCAGCCTTAAGCCGGGACTGGACAGCTACGAGCAGTACTTC CASSLKPGLDSYEQYF
NA TRBJ2-1 TRBV5-1 few TGCGCCAGCAGCCCGCTCGGTCCTAGCGTCAATGAGCAGTTCTTC CASSPLGPSVNEQFF
TRBD2 TRBJ2-3 TRBV6-2/TRBV6-3 once TGTGCCAGCAGGGGGAACGGACTAGCGGGGCAAACAGGGGGCACAGATACGCAGTATTTT CASRGNGLAGQTGGTDTQYF
TRBD2 TRBJ2-7 TRBV28 few TGTGCCAGCAGTTTCGGGACTAGCGGATTCTCCTACGAGCAGTACTTC CASSFGTSGFSYEQYF
NA TRBJ2-5 TRBV6-5 NA TGTGCCAGCAGTTACACACCCGGACAGCAAGAGACCCAGTACTTC CASSYTPGQQETQYF
NA TRBJ2-5 TRBV20-1 few TGCAGTGCTAGCGGACAACTCGAGACCCAGTACTTC CSASGQLETQYF
TRBD2 TRBJ2-5 TRBV6-5 few TGTGCCAGCAGTTACTCGAATAGCGGGCCTACGGAGTCGCAGTACTTC CASSYSNSGPTESQYF
TRBD1 TRBJ2-7 TRBV10-3 once TGTGCCATCAGTCCAGCCGGGACAGGCAGCGGTTACGAGCAGTACTTC CAISPAGTGSGYEQYF
TRBD1 TRBJ2-2 TRBV7-7 few TGTGCTAGCAGCCCCACCGGGACAGGGGCGGCCGGGGAGCTGTTTTTT CASSPTGTGAAGELFF
NA TRBJ1-6 TRBV7-2 few TGTGCCAGCAGCCAAGAGGGGAATTCACCCCTCCACTTT CASSQEGNSPLHF
NA TRBJ2-7 TRBV27 NA TGTGCCAGCAGTTTCCTAGCGAACACCTACGAGCAGTACTTC CASSFLANTYEQYF
NA TRBJ1-2 TRBV6-1 few TGTGCCAGCAGACACGACAGAAACTATGGCTACACCTTC CASRHDRNYGYTF
TRBD2 TRBJ2-1 TRBV4-2 few TGTGCCAGCACTTTCGTCCAGCGGGAAAATGAGCAGTTCTTC CASTFVQRENEQFF
NA TRBJ2-3 TRBV3-1 NA TGTGCCAGCAGCCAGCCCCGAGGTGGGTCAGATACGCAGTATTTT CASSQPRGGSDTQYF
TRBD2 TRBJ2-3 TRBV6-4 NA TGTGCCAGCAGTCCGACTAGAGTCTCCAGCGGGAGATTCGCAGATACGCAGTATTTT CASSPTRVSSGRFADTQYF
TRBD2 TRBJ2-3 TRBV7-2 NA TGTGCCAGCAGCTTAGTAACCGGGGGGAGCACAGATACGCAGTATTTT CASSLVTGGSTDTQYF
TRBD2 TRBJ2-7 TRBV20-1 few TGCAGTGCTGCCCCAGTCGTAAGGACTAGATCTTCCTACGAGCAGTACTTC CSAAPVVRTRSSYEQYF
NA TRBJ1-1 TRBV12-3/TRBV12-4 few TGTGCCAGCAGTACGGACGGTTTGAGCACTGAAGCTTTCTTT CASSTDGLSTEAFF
TRBD2 TRBJ2-1 TRBV5-1 few TGCGCCAGCAGCCCACCGCTACTAGCGGGAGGGAACAATGAGCAGTTCTTC CASSPPLLAGGNNEQFF
TRBD1 TRBJ2-5 TRBV29-1 many TGCAGCGTTGGTACAGGGGAAGAGACCCAGTACTTC CSVGTGEETQYF
NA TRBJ2-2 TRBV12-3/TRBV12-4 NA TGTGCCAGCAGCCAAACCGCCACCGGGGAGCTGTTTTTT CASSQTATGELFF
TRBD1 TRBJ2-1 TRBV29-1 few TGCAGCGTTGCAGGGACAGATACCTACAATGAGCAGTTCTTC CSVAGTDTYNEQFF
NA TRBJ2-5 TRBV4-1 few TGCGCCAGCAGCCAGACACTCGGAGAGACCCAGTACTTC CASSQTLGETQYF
NA TRBJ2-7 TRBV6-1 few TGTGCCAGCAGTGAAAGTACGGGTTCTTTCTACGAGCAGTACTTC CASSESTGSFYEQYF
TRBD2 TRBJ2-1 TRBV7-9 NA TGTGCCAGCAGCTTAGCGGGAGGGTCGGAGGAGCAGTTCTTC CASSLAGGSEEQFF
NA TRBJ2-2 TRBV4-2 NA TGTGCCAGCAGCCAAGATCTTCAGATCCATGGGGAGCTGTTTTTT CASSQDLQIHGELFF
NA TRBJ2-3 TRBV18 few TGTGCCAGCTCACCACGACAGCAAGCTAGCACAGATACGCAGTATTTT CASSPRQQASTDTQYF
TRBD1 TRBJ1-2 TRBV5-1 NA TGCGCCAGCAGCTCACAGTCGGGACAGGGTGGCTACACCTTC CASSSQSGQGGYTF
NA TRBJ2-1 TRBV2 NA TGTGCCAGCGTGGGGGGAGGCTTCAGTGAGCAGTTCTTC CASVGGGFSEQFF
NA TRBJ2-7 TRBV6-5 NA TGTGCCAGCAGTTACCCCCAGGGCTTGTACGAGCAGTACTTC CASSYPQGLYEQYF
NA TRBJ2-7 TRBV20-1 few TGCAGTGCTAGAGATTTAATGAAGCAGTACTTC CSARDLMKQYF
NA TRBJ2-3 TRBV28 many TGTGCCAGCAGCCAAGACCCCACAGATACGCAGTATTTT CASSQDPTDTQYF